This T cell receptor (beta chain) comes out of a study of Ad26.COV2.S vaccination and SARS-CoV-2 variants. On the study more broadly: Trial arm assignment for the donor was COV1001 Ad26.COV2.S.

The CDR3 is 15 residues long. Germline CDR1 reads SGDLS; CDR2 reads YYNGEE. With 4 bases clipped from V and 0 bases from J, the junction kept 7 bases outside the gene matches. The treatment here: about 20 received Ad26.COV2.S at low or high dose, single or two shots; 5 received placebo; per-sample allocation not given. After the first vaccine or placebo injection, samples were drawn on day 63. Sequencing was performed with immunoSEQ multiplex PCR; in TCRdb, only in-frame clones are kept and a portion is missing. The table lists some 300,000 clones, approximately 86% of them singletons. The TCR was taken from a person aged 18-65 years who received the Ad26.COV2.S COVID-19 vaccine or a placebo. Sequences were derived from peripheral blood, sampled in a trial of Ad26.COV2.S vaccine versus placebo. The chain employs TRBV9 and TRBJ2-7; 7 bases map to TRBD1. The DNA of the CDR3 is TGTGCCAGCAGCCCAGGGGACAGAGTCTCCTACGAGCAGTACTTC. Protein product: CASSPGDRVSYEQYF.